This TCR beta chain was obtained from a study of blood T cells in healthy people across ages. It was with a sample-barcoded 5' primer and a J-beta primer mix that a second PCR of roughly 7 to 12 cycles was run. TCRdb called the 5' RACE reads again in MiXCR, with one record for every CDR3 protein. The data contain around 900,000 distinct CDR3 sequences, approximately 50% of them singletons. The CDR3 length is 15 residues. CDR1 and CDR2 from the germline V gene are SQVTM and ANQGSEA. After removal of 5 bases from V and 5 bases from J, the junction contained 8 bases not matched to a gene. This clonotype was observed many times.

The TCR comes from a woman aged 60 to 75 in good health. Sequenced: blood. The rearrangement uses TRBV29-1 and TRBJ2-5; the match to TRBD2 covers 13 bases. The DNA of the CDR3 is TGCAGCGTTTTGGGACTAGCGGGATTCCGGGAGACCCAGTACTTC. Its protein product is CSVLGLAGFRETQYF.